This T cell receptor (beta chain) is from a study of T cells in women clearing cervical HPV infection. Note on this clone: The antigen remains undetermined. The sequenced fragment ends 3 residues before the CDR3 boundary, so the rest is inferred from the germline J gene.

The V and J ends lost 4 bases and 1 base respectively, with 10 bases between them. Germline assignment: CDR1 SGHTA and CDR2 FQGTGA. The CDR3 runs 14 residues. General study findings and limits: Each sample's T-cell count was unknown, possibly confounding richness.

immunoSEQ multiplex PCR used an average of roughly 1,300 ng genomic DNA. Assay used: immunoSEQ multiplex PCR; TCRdb lists only in-frame clones, some missing. The repertoire shows about 30,000 clones; the top ten hold about 3.4%. Sequencing used blood buffy coat. The TCR originated in a woman between 18 and 70 years old with a cervical HPV16 infection that either progressed to CIN3+ or cleared (not recorded which). V is TRBV7-3 and J is TRBJ1-1; D not certain. CDR3 DNA, as far as it was read: TGTGCCAGCAGCTCCGGTGATCGGAACACTGAA. Translating it yields CASSSGDRNTE. The CDR3 reads in full as CASSSGDRNTEAFF.